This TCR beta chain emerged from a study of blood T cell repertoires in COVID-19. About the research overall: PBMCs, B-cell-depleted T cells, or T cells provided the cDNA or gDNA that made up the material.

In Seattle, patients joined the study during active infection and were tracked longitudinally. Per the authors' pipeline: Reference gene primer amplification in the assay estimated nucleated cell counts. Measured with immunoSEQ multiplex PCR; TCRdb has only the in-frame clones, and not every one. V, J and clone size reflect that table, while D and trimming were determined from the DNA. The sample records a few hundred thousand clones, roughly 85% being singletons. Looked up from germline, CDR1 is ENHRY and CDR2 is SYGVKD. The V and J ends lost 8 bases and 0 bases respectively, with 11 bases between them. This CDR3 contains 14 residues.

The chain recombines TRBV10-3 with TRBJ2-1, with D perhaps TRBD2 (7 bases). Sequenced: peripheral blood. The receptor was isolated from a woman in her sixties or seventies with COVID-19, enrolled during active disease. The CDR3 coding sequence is TGTGCCATCCTCGGGGGGCTCTCCTACAATGAGCAGTTCTTC. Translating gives CAILGGLSYNEQFF.